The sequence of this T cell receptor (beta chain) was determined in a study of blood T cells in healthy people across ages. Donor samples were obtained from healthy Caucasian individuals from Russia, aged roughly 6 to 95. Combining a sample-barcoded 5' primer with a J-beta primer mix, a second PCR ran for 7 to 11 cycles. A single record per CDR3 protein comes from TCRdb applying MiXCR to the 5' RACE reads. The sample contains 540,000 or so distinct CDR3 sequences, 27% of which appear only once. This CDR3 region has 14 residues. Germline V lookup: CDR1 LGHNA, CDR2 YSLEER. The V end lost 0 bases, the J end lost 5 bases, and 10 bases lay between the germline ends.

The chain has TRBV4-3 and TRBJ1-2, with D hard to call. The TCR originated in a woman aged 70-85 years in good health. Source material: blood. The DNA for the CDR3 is TGCGCCAGCAGCCAAGACCCCAGGTCGTATGGCTACACCTTC. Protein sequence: CASSQDPRSYGYTF.